A single sample gave rise to the 14 T cell receptor beta chains below, sequenced in a study of shared clonotypes between healthy human individuals. Clones were read by immunoSEQ multiplex PCR, and TCRdb kept only the in-frame ones, dropping some. This table holds 550,000 to 850,000 clones, approximately 74% found once. The sample was memory CD4+ T cells sorted from blood. As for subset: CD45RA-negative fraction. The receptors stem from a woman aged 25 to 39 in good health.

This clone was picked up many times. The chain combines TRBV6-5 with TRBJ2-5; a weak D match, TRBD1 (6 bases). The germline V gene has CDR1 MNHEY and CDR2 SVGAGI. V lost 5 bases and J lost 3, with 10 bases in between. This CDR3 is 13 amino acids long. CDR3 bases: TGTGCCAGCAGTAACCACAGGGAAGAGACCCAGTACTTC. It codes for CASSNHREETQYF.

The chain links TRBV7-2 to TRBJ2-5, with 7 bases aligning to TRBD1. CDR1 and CDR2 from the germline V gene are SGHTA and FQGNSA. The CDR3 totals 15 residues. The trim removed 1 base at V and 2 bases at J, leaving 4 bases unmatched. CDR3 region: CASSLVQGTQETQYF. DNA of the CDR3: TGTGCCAGCAGCTTAGTACAGGGGACACAAGAGACCCAGTACTTC.

The rearrangement links TRBV6-6 to TRBJ2-5; TRBD2 matches at 10 bases. The CDR3 runs 14 residues. With 8 bases clipped from V and 1 base from J, the junction kept 4 bases outside the gene matches. CDR1 and CDR2 (germline): MNHNY, SVGAGI (reference sequence). CDR3 bases: TGTGCCAGCGGACTAGCGGAGACCCAAGAGACCCAGTACTTC. This gives the protein CASGLAETQETQYF.

This clone occurred once. The chain is built from TRBV4-2 and TRBJ1-2, with D tentatively TRBD1 (5 bases). V was clipped by 4 bases and J by 4 bases, with 16 bases between them. CDR1 is LGHNA, CDR2 YNFKEQ, per germline. The CDR3 contains 15 residues. The CDR3 loop is CASSRKGKVVYGYTF. Here the CDR3 DNA reads TGTGCCAGCAGCCGAAAGGGGAAGGTGGTCTATGGCTACACCTTC.

To note about this clone: The identical CDR3 is also encoded by other nucleotide sequences in the sample. The chain links TRBV7-3 to TRBJ1-1, with 7 bases fitting TRBD1. V shed 5 bases, J shed 2 bases, and the junction held 2 bases outside the gene matches. The CDR3 is 13 residues long. Germline CDR1 SGHTA, CDR2 FQGTGA. CDR3 in DNA: TGTGCCAGCAGCAGGGACAGCAACACTGAAGCTTTCTTT. Protein: CASSRDSNTEAFF.

CDR3 nucleotide sequence: TGTGCCAGCAGTGTCTGGAGACAGGGGGTCTCCAATGAGCAGTTCTTC. It translates to CASSVWRQGVSNEQFF. The chain is built from TRBV25-1 and TRBJ2-1; the match to TRBD1 covers 9 bases. The CDR3 extends over 16 amino acids. CDR1 is MGHDK, CDR2 SYGVNS, per germline. V lost 4 bases to trimming and J lost 6 bases; unmatched junction nucleotides: 10. The whole variable domain, remainder taken from reference TRBV25-1 and TRBJ2-1, is EADIYQTPRYLVIGTGKKITLECSQTMGHDKMYWYQQDPGMELHLIHYSYGVNSTEKGDLSSESTVSRIRTEHFPLTLESARPSHTSQYLCASSVWRQGVSNEQFFGPGTRLTVL.

This rearrangement joins TRBV6-5 to TRBJ2-7, with 7 bases matching TRBD1. From germline, CDR1 is MNHEY and CDR2 SVGAGI. Trimming cost V 6 bases and J 1 base; bases outside gene matches: 6. CDR3 length equals 14 residues. The CDR3 here is CASSPDRWSYEQYF. For the CDR3, the DNA is TGTGCCAGCAGCCCGGACAGGTGGTCCTACGAGCAGTACTTC.

In nucleotides, the CDR3 is TGTGCCACCCCAGGGACAGGGGGCGGGCTCTATGGCTACACCTTC. This codes for CATPGTGGGLYGYTF. The rearrangement uses TRBV28 and TRBJ1-2; 12 bases fit TRBD1. Germline V CDR1 and CDR2: MDHEN, SYDVKM. The CDR3 loop spans 15 amino acids. Trimming removed 10 bases from V and 4 bases from J; junction bases left unmatched: 10.

A few counts support this clone. CDR3 protein: CAWTPGTDTQYF. The CDR3 bases are TGTGCCTGGACTCCGGGCACAGATACGCAGTATTTT. The chain combines TRBV30 with TRBJ2-3; no definite D call. V was shortened by 4 bases and J by 1 base, with 6 bases between the two germline ends. The CDR3 has 12 amino acids. CDR1 and CDR2 from the germline V gene are GTSNPN and SVGIG (reference sequence).

V and J are TRBV28 and TRBJ2-2; D is tentatively TRBD1 or TRBD2 (6 bases each). V lost 6 bases to trimming and J lost 6 bases, with 14 bases between them. The CDR3 has 14 amino acids. Germline V CDR1 and CDR2: MDHEN, SYDVKM. The CDR3 DNA follows: TGTGCCAGCAGCCAGCGGAGGGGGGCCGGGGAGCTGTTTTTT. The encoded protein is CASSQRRGAGELFF.

V is TRBV29-1 and J is TRBJ2-7; the match to TRBD2 covers 9 bases. CDR1 SQVTM and CDR2 ANQGSEA come from the germline V gene. The CDR3 consists of 14 residues. Losses at the gene ends were 0 bases for V and 7 bases for J; bases not matched to a gene: 7. The CDR3 nucleotides read TGCAGCGTTGAAGAGGTAGCGGGAGTGGGGGAGCAGTACTTC. This codes for CSVEEVAGVGEQYF.

This chain links TRBV7-9 with TRBJ1-3; no definite D call. The V gene's germline CDR1 is SEHNR and CDR2 FQNEAQ (reference sequence). This CDR3 has 16 amino acids. V gave up 0 bases and J gave up 0 bases, with 9 bases separating them. The CDR3 sequence: CASSLATVPSGNTIYF. CDR3 nucleotides: TGTGCCAGCAGCTTAGCGACGGTACCCTCTGGAAACACCATATATTTT.

The chain is built from TRBV5-1 and TRBJ2-7; 8 nucleotides agree with TRBD2. The CDR3 extends over 18 amino acids. From germline, CDR1 is SGHRS and CDR2 YFSETQ. Losses at the gene ends were 0 bases for V and 3 bases for J; bases not matched to a gene: 14. The CDR3, as DNA: TGCGCCAGCAGCTTGGTAGCGGGGCAGGTGGGGACTAACTACGAGCAGTACTTC. It yields the protein CASSLVAGQVGTNYEQYF.

This clone was seen once. The chain is built from TRBV28 and TRBJ2-2; 11 nucleotides agree with TRBD2. CDR1 MDHEN and CDR2 SYDVKM come from the germline V gene. The CDR3 runs 15 residues. The V segment lost 7 bases and the J segment 6 bases; nucleotides outside the gene matches: 7. The DNA for the CDR3 is TGTGCCAGCAAAACTAGCGGGAGAACCGCCGGGGAGCTGTTTTTT. This encodes CASKTSGRTAGELFF.